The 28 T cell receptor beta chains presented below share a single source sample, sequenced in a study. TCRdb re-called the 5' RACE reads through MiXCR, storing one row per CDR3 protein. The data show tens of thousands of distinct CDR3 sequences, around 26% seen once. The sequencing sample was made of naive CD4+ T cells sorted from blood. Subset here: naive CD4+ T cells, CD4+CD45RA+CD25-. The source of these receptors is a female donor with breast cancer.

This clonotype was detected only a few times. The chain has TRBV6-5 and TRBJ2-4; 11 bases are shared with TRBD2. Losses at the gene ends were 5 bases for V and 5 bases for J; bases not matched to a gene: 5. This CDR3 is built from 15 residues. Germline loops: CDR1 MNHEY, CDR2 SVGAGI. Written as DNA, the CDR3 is TGTGCCAGCAGTAAACTAGCGGGAGTTCAAAACATTCAGTACTTC. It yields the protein CASSKLAGVQNIQYF.

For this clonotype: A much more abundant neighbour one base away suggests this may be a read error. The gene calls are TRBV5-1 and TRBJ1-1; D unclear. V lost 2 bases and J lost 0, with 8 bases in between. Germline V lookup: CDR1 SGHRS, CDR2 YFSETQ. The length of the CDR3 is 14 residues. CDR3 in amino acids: CASSLTTMNTEAFF. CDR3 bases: TGCGCCAGCAGCTTAACAACCATGAACACTGAAGCTTTCTTT. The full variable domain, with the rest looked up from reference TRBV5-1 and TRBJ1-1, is KAGVTQTPRYLIKTRGQQVTLSCSPISGHRSVSWYQQTPGQGLQFLFEYFSETQRNKGNFPGRFSGRQFSNSRSEMNVSTLELGDSALYLCASSLTTMNTEAFFGQGTRLTVV.

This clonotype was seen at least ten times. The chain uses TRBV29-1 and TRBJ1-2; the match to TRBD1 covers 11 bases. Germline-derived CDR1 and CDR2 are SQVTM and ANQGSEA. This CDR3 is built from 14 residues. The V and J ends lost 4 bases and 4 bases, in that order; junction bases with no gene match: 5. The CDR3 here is CSVGGTGGSYGYTF. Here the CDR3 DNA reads TGCAGCGTTGGTGGGACAGGGGGATCCTATGGCTACACCTTC.

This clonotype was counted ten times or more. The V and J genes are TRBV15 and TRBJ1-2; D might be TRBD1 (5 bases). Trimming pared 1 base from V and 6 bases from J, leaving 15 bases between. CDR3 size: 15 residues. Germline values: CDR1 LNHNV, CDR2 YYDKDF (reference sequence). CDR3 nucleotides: TGTGCCACCAGCAGAGGCAGGGACGGTTGGAATGGCTACACCTTC. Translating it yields CATSRGRDGWNGYTF.

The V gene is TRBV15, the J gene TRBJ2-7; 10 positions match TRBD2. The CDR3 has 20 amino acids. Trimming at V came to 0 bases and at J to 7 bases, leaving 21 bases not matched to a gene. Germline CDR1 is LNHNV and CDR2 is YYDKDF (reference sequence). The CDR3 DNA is TGTGCCACCAGCAGAGATGTCGCGGCTAGCGGGAGTATTCGGTTGAGGGAGCAGTACTTC. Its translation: CATSRDVAASGSIRLREQYF.

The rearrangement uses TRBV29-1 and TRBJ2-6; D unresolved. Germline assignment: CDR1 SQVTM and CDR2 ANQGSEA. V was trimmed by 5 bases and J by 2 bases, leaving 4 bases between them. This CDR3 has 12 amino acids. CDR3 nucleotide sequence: TGCAGCGTTTTGACTGGGGCCAACGTCCTGACTTTC. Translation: CSVLTGANVLTF.

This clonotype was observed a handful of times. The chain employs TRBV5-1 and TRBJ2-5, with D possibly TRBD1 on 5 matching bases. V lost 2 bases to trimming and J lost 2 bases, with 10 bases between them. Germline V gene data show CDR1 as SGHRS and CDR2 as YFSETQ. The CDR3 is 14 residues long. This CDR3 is CASSLWTPQETQYF. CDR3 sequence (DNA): TGCGCCAGCAGCTTATGGACACCACAAGAGACCCAGTACTTC.

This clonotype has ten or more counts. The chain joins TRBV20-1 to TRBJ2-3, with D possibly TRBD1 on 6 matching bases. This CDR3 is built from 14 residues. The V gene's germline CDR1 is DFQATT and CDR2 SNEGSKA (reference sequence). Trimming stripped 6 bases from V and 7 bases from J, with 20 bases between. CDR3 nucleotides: TGCAGTGCCCCGGGACAAACCGAGGGTAATACGCAGTATTTT. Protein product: CSAPGQTEGNTQYF.

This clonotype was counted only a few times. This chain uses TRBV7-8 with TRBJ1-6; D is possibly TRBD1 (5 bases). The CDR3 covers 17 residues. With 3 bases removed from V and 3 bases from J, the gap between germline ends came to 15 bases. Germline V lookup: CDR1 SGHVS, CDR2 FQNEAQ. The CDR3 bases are TGTGCCAGCAGCTTTTTGTTGGGGCAGGGCTATAATTCACCCCTCCACTTT. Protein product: CASSFLLGQGYNSPLHF.

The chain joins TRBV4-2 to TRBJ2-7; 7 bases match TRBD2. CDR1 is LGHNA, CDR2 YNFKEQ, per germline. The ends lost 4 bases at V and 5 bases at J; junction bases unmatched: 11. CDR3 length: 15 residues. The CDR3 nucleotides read TGTGCCAGCAGCCGCTCACTGGGCGGGAGCAACGAGCAGTACTTC. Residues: CASSRSLGGSNEQYF.

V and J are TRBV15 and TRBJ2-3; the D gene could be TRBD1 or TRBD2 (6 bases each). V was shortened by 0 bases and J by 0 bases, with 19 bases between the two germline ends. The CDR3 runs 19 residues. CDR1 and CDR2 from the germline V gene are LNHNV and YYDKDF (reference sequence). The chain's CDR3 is CATSRDREMGAGSTDTQYF. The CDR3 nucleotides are TGTGCCACCAGCAGAGACCGGGAGATGGGGGCGGGAAGCACAGATACGCAGTATTTT.

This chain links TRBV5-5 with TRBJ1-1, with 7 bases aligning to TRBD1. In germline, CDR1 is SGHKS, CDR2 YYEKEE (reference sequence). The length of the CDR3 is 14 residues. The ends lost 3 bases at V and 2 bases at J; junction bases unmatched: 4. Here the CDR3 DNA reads TGTGCCAGCAGCTACCTAGGGGGCAACACTGAAGCTTTCTTT. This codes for CASSYLGGNTEAFF.

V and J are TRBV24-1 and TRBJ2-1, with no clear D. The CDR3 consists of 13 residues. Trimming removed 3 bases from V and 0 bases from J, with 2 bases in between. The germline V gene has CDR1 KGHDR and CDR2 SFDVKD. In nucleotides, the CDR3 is TGTGCCACCAGTGATAGCTCCTACAATGAGCAGTTCTTC. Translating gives CATSDSSYNEQFF.

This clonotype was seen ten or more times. CDR3 DNA sequence: TGTGCCAGCAGTTCCAGCGGGAGGTACAATGAGCAGTTCTTC. Translating it yields CASSSSGRYNEQFF. The chain is built from TRBV6-5 and TRBJ2-1; 9 positions agree with TRBD2. V shed 4 bases and J 4 bases; nucleotides not matched to a gene: 2. CDR3 length: 14 residues. The germline V gene has CDR1 MNHEY and CDR2 SVGAGI.

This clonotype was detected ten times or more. DNA of the CDR3: TGCAGTGCTAGAGTTTGGAAAAATTCAGGGGACACTGAAGCTTTCTTT. This translates into CSARVWKNSGDTEAFF. This chain links TRBV20-1 with TRBJ1-1, with a possible D match to TRBD1 (6 bases). The V end was cut by 1 base, the J end by 3 bases, with 18 bases between. CDR1 is DFQATT and CDR2 is SNEGSKA in the germline V gene (reference sequence). CDR3 length: 16 amino acids.

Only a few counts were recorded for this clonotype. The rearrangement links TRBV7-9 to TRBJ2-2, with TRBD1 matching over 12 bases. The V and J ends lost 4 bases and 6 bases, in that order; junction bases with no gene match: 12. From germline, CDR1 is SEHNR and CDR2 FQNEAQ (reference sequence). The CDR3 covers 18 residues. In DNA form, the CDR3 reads TGTGCCAGCAGCTCGACTCTTCCGGGACAGGGGGCATCCGGGGAGCTGTTTTTT. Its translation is CASSSTLPGQGASGELFF.

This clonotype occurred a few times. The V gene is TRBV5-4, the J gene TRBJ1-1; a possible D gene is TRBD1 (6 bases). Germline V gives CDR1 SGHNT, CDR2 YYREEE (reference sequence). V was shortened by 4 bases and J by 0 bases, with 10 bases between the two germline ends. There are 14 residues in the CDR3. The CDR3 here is CASSHRELNTEAFF. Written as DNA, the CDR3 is TGTGCCAGCAGCCACAGGGAACTGAACACTGAAGCTTTCTTT.

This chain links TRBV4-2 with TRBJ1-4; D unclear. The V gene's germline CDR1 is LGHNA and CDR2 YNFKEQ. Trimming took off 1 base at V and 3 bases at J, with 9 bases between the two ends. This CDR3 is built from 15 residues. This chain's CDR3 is CASSQGTLANEKLFF. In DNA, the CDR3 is TGTGCCAGCAGCCAAGGGACTTTGGCTAATGAAAAACTGTTTTTT.

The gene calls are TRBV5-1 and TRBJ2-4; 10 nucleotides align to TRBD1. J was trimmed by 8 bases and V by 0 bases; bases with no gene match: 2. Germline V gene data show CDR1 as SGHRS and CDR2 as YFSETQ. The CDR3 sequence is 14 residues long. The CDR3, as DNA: TGCGCCAGCAGCTTGGTCGGGACAGGGGACATTCAGTACTTC. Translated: CASSLVGTGDIQYF.

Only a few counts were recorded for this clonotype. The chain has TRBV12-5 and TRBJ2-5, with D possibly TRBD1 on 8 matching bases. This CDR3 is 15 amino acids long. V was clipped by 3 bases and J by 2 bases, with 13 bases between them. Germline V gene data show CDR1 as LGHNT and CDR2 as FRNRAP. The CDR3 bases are TGTGCTAGTGGTTTCCTACAGGGGGGGCAAGAGACCCAGTACTTC. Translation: CASGFLQGGQETQYF.

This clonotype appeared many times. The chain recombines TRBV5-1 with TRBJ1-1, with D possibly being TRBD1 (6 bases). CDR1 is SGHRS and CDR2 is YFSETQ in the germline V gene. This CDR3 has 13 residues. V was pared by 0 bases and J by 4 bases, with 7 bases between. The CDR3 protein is CASSLAQGTEAFF. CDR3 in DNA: TGCGCCAGCAGCTTGGCACAGGGCACTGAAGCTTTCTTT. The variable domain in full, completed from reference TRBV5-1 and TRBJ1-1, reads KAGVTQTPRYLIKTRGQQVTLSCSPISGHRSVSWYQQTPGQGLQFLFEYFSETQRNKGNFPGRFSGRQFSNSRSEMNVSTLELGDSALYLCASSLAQGTEAFFGQGTRLTVV.

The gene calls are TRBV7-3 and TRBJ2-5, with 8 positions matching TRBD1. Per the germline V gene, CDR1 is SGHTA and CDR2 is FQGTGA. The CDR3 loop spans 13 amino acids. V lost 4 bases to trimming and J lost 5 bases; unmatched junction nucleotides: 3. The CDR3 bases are TGTGCCAGCAGCTCTTACAGGGGGGAGACCCAGTACTTC. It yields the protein CASSSYRGETQYF.

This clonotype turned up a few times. The CDR3 bases are TGTGCCAGTAAAGGGTTAGAGACCCAGTACTTC. Its translation is CASKGLETQYF. The chain couples TRBV6-5 to TRBJ2-5; D uncertain. The CDR3 is made up of 11 amino acids. Trimming pared 9 bases from V and 4 bases from J, leaving 9 bases between. Germline lookup yields CDR1 MNHEY and CDR2 SVGAGI.

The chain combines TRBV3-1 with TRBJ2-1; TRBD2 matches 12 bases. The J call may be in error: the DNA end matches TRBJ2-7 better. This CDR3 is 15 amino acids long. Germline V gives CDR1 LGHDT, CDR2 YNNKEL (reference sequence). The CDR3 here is CASSQGLAGVHEQYF. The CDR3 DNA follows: TGTGCCAGCAGCCAAGGACTAGCGGGAGTTCATGAGCAGTACTTC.

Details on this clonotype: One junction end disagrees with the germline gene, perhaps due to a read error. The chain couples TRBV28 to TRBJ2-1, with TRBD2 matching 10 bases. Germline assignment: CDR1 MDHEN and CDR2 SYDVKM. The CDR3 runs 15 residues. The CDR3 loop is CASTLAGGSYNEQFF. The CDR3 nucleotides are TGTGCCAGCACTTTAGCGGGGGGCTCCTACAATGAGCAGTTCTTC.

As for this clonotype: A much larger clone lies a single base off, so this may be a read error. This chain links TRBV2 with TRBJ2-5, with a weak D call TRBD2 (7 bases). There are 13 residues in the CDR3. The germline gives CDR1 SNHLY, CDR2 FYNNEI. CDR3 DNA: TGTGCCAGCAGTGATGCGGGGGCAGAGACCCAGTGCTTC. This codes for CASSDAGAETQCF.

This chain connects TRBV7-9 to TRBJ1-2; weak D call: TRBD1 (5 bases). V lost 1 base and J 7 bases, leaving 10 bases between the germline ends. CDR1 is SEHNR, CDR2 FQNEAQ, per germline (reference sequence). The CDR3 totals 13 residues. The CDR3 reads CASSLEGAGGYTF. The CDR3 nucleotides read TGTGCCAGCAGCTTAGAAGGGGCAGGTGGCTACACCTTC. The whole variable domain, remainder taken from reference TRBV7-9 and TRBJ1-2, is DTGVSQNPRHKITKRGQNVTFRCDPISEHNRLYWYRQTLGQGPEFLTYFQNEAQLEKSRLLSDRFSAERPKGSFSTLEIQRTEQGDSAMYLCASSLEGAGGYTFGSGTRLTVV.

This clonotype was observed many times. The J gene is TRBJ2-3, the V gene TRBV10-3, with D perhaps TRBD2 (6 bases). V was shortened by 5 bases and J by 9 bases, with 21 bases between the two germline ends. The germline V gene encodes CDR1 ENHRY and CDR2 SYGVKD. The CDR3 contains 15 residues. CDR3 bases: TGTGCCATCAGTAACCCCGCCGGGACTCTTAAGACGCAGTATTTT. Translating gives CAISNPAGTLKTQYF.